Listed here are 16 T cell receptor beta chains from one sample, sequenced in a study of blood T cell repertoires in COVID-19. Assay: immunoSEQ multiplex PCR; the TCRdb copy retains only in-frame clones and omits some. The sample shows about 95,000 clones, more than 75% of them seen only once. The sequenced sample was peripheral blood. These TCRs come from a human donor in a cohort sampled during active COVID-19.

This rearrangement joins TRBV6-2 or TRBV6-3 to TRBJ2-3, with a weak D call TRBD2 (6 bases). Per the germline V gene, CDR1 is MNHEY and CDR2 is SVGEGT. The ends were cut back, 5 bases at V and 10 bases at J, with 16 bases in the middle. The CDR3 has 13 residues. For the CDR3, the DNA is TGTGCCAGCAGTCCGTCCTTCGGGAGTCCGCAGTATTTT. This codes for CASSPSFGSPQYF.

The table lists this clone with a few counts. Here the CDR3 DNA reads TGCAGCGTTGAACGGCAGGGAAGCTCCTACGAGCAGTACTTC. It yields the protein CSVERQGSSYEQYF. The V gene is TRBV29-1, the J gene TRBJ2-7, with D perhaps TRBD1 (5 bases). Trimming took off 2 bases at V and 0 bases at J, with 11 bases between the two ends. The CDR3 extends over 14 amino acids. Germline V lookup: CDR1 SQVTM, CDR2 ANQGSEA.

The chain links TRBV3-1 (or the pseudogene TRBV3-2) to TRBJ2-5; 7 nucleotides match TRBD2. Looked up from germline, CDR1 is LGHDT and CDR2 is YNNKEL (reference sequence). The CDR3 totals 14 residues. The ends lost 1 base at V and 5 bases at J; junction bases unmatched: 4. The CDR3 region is CASSQAGGLETQYF. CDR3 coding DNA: TGTGCCAGCAGCCAAGCGGGGGGACTGGAGACCCAGTACTTC.

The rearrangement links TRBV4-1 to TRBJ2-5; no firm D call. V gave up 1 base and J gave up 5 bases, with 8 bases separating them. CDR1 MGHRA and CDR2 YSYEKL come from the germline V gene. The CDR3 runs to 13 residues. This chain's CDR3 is CASSQAEMETQYF. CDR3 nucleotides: TGCGCCAGCAGCCAAGCTGAGATGGAGACCCAGTACTTC.

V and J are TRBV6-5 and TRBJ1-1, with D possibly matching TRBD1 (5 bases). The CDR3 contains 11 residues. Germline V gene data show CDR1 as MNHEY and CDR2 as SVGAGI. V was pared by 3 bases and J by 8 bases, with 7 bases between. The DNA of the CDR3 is TGTGCCAGCAGTTATGGGGCAGAAGCTTTCTTT. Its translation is CASSYGAEAFF.

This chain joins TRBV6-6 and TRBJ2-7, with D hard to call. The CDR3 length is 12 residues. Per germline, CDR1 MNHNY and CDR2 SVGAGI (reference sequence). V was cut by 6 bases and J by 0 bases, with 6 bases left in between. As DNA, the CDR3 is TGTGCCAGCAGCCCTAGCTCCTACGAGCAGTACTTC. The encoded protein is CASSPSSYEQYF.

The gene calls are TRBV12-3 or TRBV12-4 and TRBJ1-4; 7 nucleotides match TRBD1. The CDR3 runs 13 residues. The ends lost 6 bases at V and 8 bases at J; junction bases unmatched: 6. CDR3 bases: TGTGCCAGCAGGAGGACCAGGGGGGAAAAACTGTTTTTT. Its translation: CASRRTRGEKLFF.

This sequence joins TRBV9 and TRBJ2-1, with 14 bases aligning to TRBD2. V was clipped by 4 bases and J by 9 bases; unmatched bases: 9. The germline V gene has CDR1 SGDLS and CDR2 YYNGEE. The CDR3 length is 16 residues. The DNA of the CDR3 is TGTGCCAGCAGCCGACTAGCGGGGGGGCGCTTCTCTGAGCAGTTCTTC. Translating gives CASSRLAGGRFSEQFF.

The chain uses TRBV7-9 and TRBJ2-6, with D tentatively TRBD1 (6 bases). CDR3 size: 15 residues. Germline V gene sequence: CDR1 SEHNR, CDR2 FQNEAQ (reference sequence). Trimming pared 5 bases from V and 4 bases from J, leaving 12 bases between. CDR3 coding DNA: TGTGCCAGCAGCCAACAGGGTCCCGGGGCCAACGTCCTGACTTTC. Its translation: CASSQQGPGANVLTF.

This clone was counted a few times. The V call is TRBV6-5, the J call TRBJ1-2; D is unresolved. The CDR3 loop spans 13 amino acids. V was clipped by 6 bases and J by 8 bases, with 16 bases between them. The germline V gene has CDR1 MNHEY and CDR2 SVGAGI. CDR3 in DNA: TGTGCCAGCAGCCTAGACCTGGTCTGGGGCTACACCTTC. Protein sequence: CASSLDLVWGYTF.

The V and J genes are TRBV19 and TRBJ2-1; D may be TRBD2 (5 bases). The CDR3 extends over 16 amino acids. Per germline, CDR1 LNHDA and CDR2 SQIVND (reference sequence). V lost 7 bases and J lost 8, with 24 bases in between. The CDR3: CASKTRELGPLDEQFF. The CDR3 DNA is TGTGCCAGTAAGACCCGGGAACTTGGCCCTTTGGATGAGCAGTTCTTC.

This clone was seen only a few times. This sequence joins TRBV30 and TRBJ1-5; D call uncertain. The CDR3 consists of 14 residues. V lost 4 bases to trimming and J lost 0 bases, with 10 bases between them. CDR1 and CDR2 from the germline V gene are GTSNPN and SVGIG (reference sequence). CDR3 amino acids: CAWTQSLSNQPQHF. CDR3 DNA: TGTGCCTGGACACAGTCCCTTAGCAATCAGCCCCAGCATTTT.

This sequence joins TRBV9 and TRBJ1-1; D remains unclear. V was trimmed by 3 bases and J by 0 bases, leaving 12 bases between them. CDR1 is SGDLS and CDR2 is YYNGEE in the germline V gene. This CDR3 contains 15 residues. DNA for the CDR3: TGTGCCAGCAGCGGAGACGTAGGAGTGAACACTGAAGCTTTCTTT. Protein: CASSGDVGVNTEAFF. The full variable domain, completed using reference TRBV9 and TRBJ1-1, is DSGVTQTPKHLITATGQRVTLRCSPRSGDLSVYWYQQSLDQGLQFLIQYYNGEERAKGNILERFSAQQFPDLHSELNLSSLELGDSALYFCASSGDVGVNTEAFFGQGTRLTVV.

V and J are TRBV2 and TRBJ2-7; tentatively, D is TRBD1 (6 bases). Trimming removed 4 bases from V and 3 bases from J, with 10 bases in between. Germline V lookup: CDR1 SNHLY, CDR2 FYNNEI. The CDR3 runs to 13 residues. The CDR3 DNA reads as TGTGCCAGCAGTGCCGACAGGAGCTACGAGCAGTACTTC. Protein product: CASSADRSYEQYF.

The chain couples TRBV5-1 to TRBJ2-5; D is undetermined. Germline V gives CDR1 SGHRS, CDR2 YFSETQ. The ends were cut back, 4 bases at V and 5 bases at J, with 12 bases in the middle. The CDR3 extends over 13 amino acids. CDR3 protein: CASSIRPRETQYF. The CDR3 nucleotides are TGCGCCAGCAGCATACGTCCCCGGGAGACCCAGTACTTC.

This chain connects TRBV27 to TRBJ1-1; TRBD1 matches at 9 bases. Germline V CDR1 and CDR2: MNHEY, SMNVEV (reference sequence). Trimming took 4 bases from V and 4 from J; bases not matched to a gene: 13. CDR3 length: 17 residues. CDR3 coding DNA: TGTGCCAGCAGTTCTACACCTGACAGGGGGAGAGGCACTGAAGCTTTCTTT. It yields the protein CASSSTPDRGRGTEAFF.